This T cell receptor (beta chain) was profiled in a study of post-analysis software for immune sequencing data. Across the whole study: Progressive-relapsing, secondary progressive and relapsing-remitting multiple sclerosis were among the disease courses included. Study-wide results and limits: TRBV segments more frequent in patients than in controls numbered a few and included TRBV5-6, TRBV5-1 and TRBV20-1. Samples prepared in the same batch strongly co-clustered by F measure. People with multiple sclerosis had a significantly lower normalized Chao1 diversity than controls did.

On this clonotype itself: Its antigen is not known.

This CDR3 is 11 amino acids long. V gave up 1 base and J gave up 11 bases, with 8 bases separating them. Germline CDR1 is LGHDT and CDR2 is YNNKEL (reference sequence). Sequencing libraries made from TCR beta cDNA carried unique molecular identifiers. Around 500,000 cDNA molecules came from around 1 to 9.1 million T cells. From the PCR reads, TCRdb called clonotypes with MiXCR, one entry per CDR3 protein. Of some 370,000 distinct CDR3 sequences listed, less than 40% are singletons. Sequencing was done on a sample of blood. The receptor comes from a girl aged 5 to 17 with multiple sclerosis. The gene calls are TRBV3-1 and TRBJ2-5; D unclear. The CDR3 nucleotides are TGTGCCAGCAGCCAAGCCTTTGAGCAGTACTTC. Protein product: CASSQAFEQYF.